One TCR beta chain is described in this entry. As yet, its antigen is unknown. The sample comes from a study of graft-versus-host responses after intestinal transplantation. Background on the study: Multivisceral, liver-intestinal, or isolated intestinal transplants were given to recipients. Recipients uniformly received anti-thymocyte globulin induction, followed by tacrolimus and steroids for approximately 3 years.

The V gene's germline CDR1 is SQVTM and CDR2 ANQGSEA. V shed 4 bases and J shed 0 bases, with 13 bases lying between them. The CDR3 contains 15 residues. Study conclusions and caveats: Early post-transplant HvG declines were associated with peak circulating GvH clone levels. Allografts of patients with graft-donor T cell macrochimerism showed high graft-versus-host to host-versus-graft clone ratios.

Libraries were prepared by immunoSEQ multiplex PCR; TCRdb keeps only in-frame clonotypes and omits some of them. The sample includes 50,000 or so clones, over 85% of them seen just once. Sample: PBMCs, taken 750 to 800 days after a first intestinal transplant, on the day of a second. The TCR originated in a human patient who received an intestinal transplant, so some T cells may come from the graft donor. J is TRBJ2-1 and V is TRBV29-1; possibly TRBD2 for D (6 bases). CDR3 loop: CSVASAQISYNEQFF. The DNA of the CDR3 is TGCAGCGTTGCTAGCGCCCAAATCTCCTACAATGAGCAGTTCTTC.